These 14 T cell receptor beta chains were sequenced from one sample in a study of blood T cell repertoires in COVID-19 (dated by TCRdb to between 2020 and 2021). To prepare the library, the immunoSEQ multiplex PCR assay was applied. TCRdb limited this immuneACCESS table to in-frame rearrangements with V and J called. A share of clones is missing; checked studies link under half to unresolved V genes, and the rest is unexplained. A total of 390,000 or so clones appear in this sample, 80% to 90% of them only once. 0.9% to 1.1% of the sample is held by the ten biggest clonotypes. Input material: PBMCs or T cells enriched from blood (not recorded which). The origin of the receptors is a man between 18 and 35 years old who had recovered from COVID-19.

The V call is TRBV5-3, the J call TRBJ2-7; TRBD1 aligns across 8 bases. TRBV5-3 is marked as an open reading frame, function uncertain. The CDR3 has 19 residues. V gave up 0 bases and J gave up 1 base; unmatched junction bases: 15. The DNA for the CDR3 is TGTGCCAGAAGCTTGGCCGATCGATCGGGACAGGATAGTTCCTACGAGCAGTACTTC. It is translated as CARSLADRSGQDSSYEQYF.

The rearrangement uses TRBV5-8 and TRBJ1-2; 9 bases agree with TRBD1. CDR1 SGHTS and CDR2 YDEGEE come from the germline V gene. The CDR3 covers 14 residues. After removal of 4 bases from V and 5 bases from J, the junction contained 6 bases not matched to a gene. The CDR3 DNA follows: TGTGCCAGCAGCCCTTTCGACAGGGGGTATGGCTACACCTTC. This codes for CASSPFDRGYGYTF.

This rearrangement joins TRBV10-2 to TRBJ1-1, with D perhaps matching TRBD1 (5 bases). Trimming took off 3 bases at V and 6 bases at J, with 8 bases between the two ends. CDR1 is WSHSY and CDR2 is SAAADI in the germline V gene. There are 12 residues in the CDR3. CDR3 nucleotides: TGCGCCAGCAGTGAAGGGGTGGCTGAAGCTTTCTTT. As protein: CASSEGVAEAFF.

This clone was counted once. The chain uses TRBV11-3 and TRBJ2-1; 12 bases line up with TRBD2. The germline gives CDR1 SGHNT, CDR2 YENEEA. The ends lost 1 base at V and 2 bases at J; junction bases unmatched: 0. The CDR3 runs to 16 residues. CDR3 region: CASSLASGGAYNEQFF. The CDR3, as DNA: TGTGCCAGCAGCTTAGCTAGCGGGGGGGCCTACAATGAGCAGTTCTTC.

The rearrangement links TRBV11-3 to TRBJ2-7; D possibly corresponds to TRBD2 (6 bases). CDR3 length equals 15 residues. V was trimmed by 1 base and J by 3 bases, leaving 13 bases between them. CDR1 is SGHNT and CDR2 is YENEEA in the germline V gene. CDR3 amino acids: CASSLAWGENYEQYF. The CDR3 DNA reads TGTGCCAGCAGCTTAGCTTGGGGGGAGAACTACGAGCAGTACTTC.

This clone was counted once. The rearrangement uses TRBV5-4 and TRBJ2-1; 11 nucleotides line up with TRBD2. Germline V gives CDR1 SGHNT, CDR2 YYREEE (reference sequence). CDR3 length equals 16 residues. V trimming: 0 bases; J trimming: 5 bases; junction bases outside the gene matches: 4. The CDR3 sequence: CASSLGGTSGNNEQFF. In nucleotides, the CDR3 is TGTGCCAGCAGCTTGGGCGGGACTAGCGGAAACAATGAGCAGTTCTTC.

The rearrangement uses TRBV6-2 or TRBV6-3 and TRBJ2-6; 10 bases line up with TRBD1. In germline, CDR1 is MNHEY, CDR2 SVGEGT. The CDR3 contains 17 residues. The trim removed 5 bases at V and 2 bases at J, leaving 6 bases unmatched. This CDR3 reads CASSRTGGEAGANVLTF. As DNA, the CDR3 is TGTGCCAGCAGTCGGACAGGGGGGGAAGCTGGGGCCAACGTCCTGACTTTC.

In this sample, this clone turned up a few times. The rearrangement links TRBV7-2 to TRBJ1-6; tentatively, D is TRBD1 (5 bases). CDR1 SGHTA and CDR2 FQGNSA come from the germline V gene. Trimming removed 3 bases from V and 5 bases from J, with 17 bases in between. CDR3 length: 17 residues. The CDR3 here is CASSFPMDITNNSPLHF. CDR3 in DNA: TGTGCCAGCAGCTTCCCCATGGACATAACGAATAATTCACCCCTCCACTTT.

A word on this clone: Other DNA sequences in this sample translate to the same CDR3. This chain connects TRBV28 to TRBJ1-2; TRBD1 matches 7 bases. The junction had 1 base not matched to a gene; V was cut back by 3 bases and J by 0 bases. Germline V gives CDR1 MDHEN, CDR2 SYDVKM. CDR3 length: 14 amino acids. CDR3 in amino acids: CASSLGQTNYGYTF. CDR3 coding DNA: TGTGCCAGCAGTTTGGGACAGACTAACTATGGCTACACCTTC.

The rearrangement links TRBV7-9 to TRBJ2-5; 8 bases align to TRBD1. The CDR3 sequence is 18 residues long. V was pared by 5 bases and J by 4 bases, with 18 bases of the junction left unmatched. The germline CDR1 and CDR2 sequences are SEHNR and FQNEAQ (reference sequence). The CDR3 coding sequence is TGTGCCAGCAGCCCGAGGACAGGGTGGATGGGGTTGCGAGAGACCCAGTACTTC. Its protein product is CASSPRTGWMGLRETQYF.

The genes are TRBV5-6 and TRBJ1-1, with a possible D match to TRBD1 (5 bases). The germline CDR1 and CDR2 sequences are SGHDT and YYEEEE. The length of the CDR3 is 14 residues. V gave up 2 bases and J gave up 8 bases, with 16 bases separating them. DNA of the CDR3: TGTGCCAGCAGCTTAAGGGCAGCGGGGACCGAAGCTTTCTTT. It yields the protein CASSLRAAGTEAFF.

V gene TRBV10-1 combines with J gene TRBJ2-2; the D is unclear. CDR1 is WNHNN, CDR2 SYGVQD, per germline (reference sequence). Trimming took off 0 bases at V and 8 bases at J, with 7 bases between the two ends. The length of the CDR3 is 13 residues. The CDR3 reads CASSESGWGELFF. The DNA of the CDR3 is TGCGCCAGCAGTGAGTCGGGCTGGGGGGAGCTGTTTTTT.

Remarks on this clone: Other nucleotide sequences from this sample produce the same CDR3. This sequence joins TRBV28 and TRBJ2-7; 7 bases fit TRBD1. V lost 3 bases and J lost 0; bases outside the gene matches: 5. Germline CDR1 MDHEN, CDR2 SYDVKM. CDR3 size: 15 residues. This CDR3 reads CASSFPAGGSYEQYF. The CDR3 DNA follows: TGTGCCAGCAGTTTCCCGGCAGGGGGCTCCTACGAGCAGTACTTC.

About this clone itself: Different DNA sequences within this sample yield the same CDR3. The chain couples TRBV9 to TRBJ2-1, with 8 bases lining up with TRBD2. V trimming: 0 bases; J trimming: 0 bases; junction bases outside the gene matches: 2. This CDR3 has 16 residues. Looked up from germline, CDR1 is SGDLS and CDR2 is YYNGEE. The CDR3 bases are TGTGCCAGCAGCGTAGCCGGGGGGGCCTCCTACAATGAGCAGTTCTTC. Translated, it gives CASSVAGGASYNEQFF.